This TCR beta chain stems from a study of T cell responses to AZD1222 COVID-19 vaccine. About the study: Whether given at about 4 or about 12 weeks, second doses were pooled. Study-level findings and limits: Mostly white British, mostly female donors; authors suggested clonal diversity may be underestimated. Repertoires in all cases were sampled only once the peak T cell response had passed.

The ends were cut back, 0 bases at V and 2 bases at J, with 8 bases in the middle. Germline V CDR1 and CDR2: SGDLS, YYNGEE. This CDR3 contains 14 residues. Notes on this clone: The antigen is undetermined.

Profiling relied on immunoSEQ multiplex PCR, and the TCRdb table lists in-frame clones only, not all of them. The sample lists around 99,000 clones; around 87% were seen once. The source is an adult in good health. The sample was peripheral blood, taken on day 0 of AZD1222 vaccination. V usage is TRBV9 and J usage is TRBJ2-5; unclear D gene. The CDR3, as DNA: TGTGCCAGCAGCGTAGAAGGCTATCAAGAGACCCAGTACTTC. It specifies CASSVEGYQETQYF.